This record covers a single T cell receptor (beta chain). The CDR3 is 15 residues long. V gave up 7 bases and J gave up 2 bases, with 17 bases separating them. In germline, CDR1 is MDHEN, CDR2 SYDVKM. Time point given: baseline, week 1 (first vaccination visit). Treatment here: pre-vaccination baseline after standard-of-care therapy. Only in-frame clones appear in the TCRdb table, and some are missing; sequencing was by immunoSEQ multiplex PCR. This table holds 30,000 or so clones, roughly nine tenths found once. The sample is drawn from a study of a mutant IDH1 vaccine in newly diagnosed glioma. The TCR sequence derives from a woman aged 40 to 50 with glioma. The V and J genes are TRBV28 and TRBJ1-2; no definite D call. The input for sequencing was PBMCs, taken from a glioma patient treated with radiotherapy, temozolomide or both. The DNA of the CDR3 is TGTGCCAGCATTCGCACCGGTGTGGGGAACTATGGCTACACCTTC. Protein product: CASIRTGVGNYGYTF.